This TCR beta chain is drawn from a study of blood T cell repertoires in COVID-19. Germline V gene data show CDR1 as MDHEN and CDR2 as SYDVKM. V was trimmed by 3 bases and J by 9 bases, leaving 9 bases between them. The CDR3 consists of 11 residues. Per the study methods: How many nucleated cells were present was estimated from reference gene primer amplification. This table comes from immunoSEQ multiplex PCR, and its TCRdb copy is limited to in-frame clones, with some not included. V and J calls and clone size follow that table, whereas D and trimming were derived from the DNA. The sample contains 140,000 to 150,000 clones, 85% of which appear only once.

The chain has TRBV28 and TRBJ2-7; TRBD2 is a possible D gene (6 bases). The material sequenced was peripheral blood. The receptor comes from a woman aged 40 to 50 with active or convalescent COVID-19. This CDR3 is CASSFERAQYF. The CDR3 nucleotides read TGTGCCAGCAGTTTTGAGCGGGCGCAGTACTTC.